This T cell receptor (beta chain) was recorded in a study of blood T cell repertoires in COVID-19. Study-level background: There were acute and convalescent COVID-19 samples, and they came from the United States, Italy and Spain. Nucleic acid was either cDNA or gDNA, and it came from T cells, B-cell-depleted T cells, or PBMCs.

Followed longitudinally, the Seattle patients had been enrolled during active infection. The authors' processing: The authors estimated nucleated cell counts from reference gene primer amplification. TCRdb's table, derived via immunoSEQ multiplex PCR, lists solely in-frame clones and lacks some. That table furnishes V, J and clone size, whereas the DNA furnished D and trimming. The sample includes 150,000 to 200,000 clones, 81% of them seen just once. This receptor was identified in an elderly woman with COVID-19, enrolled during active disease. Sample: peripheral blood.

DNA for the CDR3: TGTGCCAGCAGCCAAGTTGATTCGACTAGCGAAAACGAGCAGTACTTC. Residues: CASSQVDSTSENEQYF. The chain combines TRBV4-2 with TRBJ2-7; the match to TRBD2 covers 8 bases. CDR3 length equals 16 residues. CDR1 is LGHNA and CDR2 is YNFKEQ in the germline V gene. V shed 1 base, J shed 5 bases, and the junction held 10 bases outside the gene matches.